The TCR beta chain under discussion was sequenced for a study of T cell repertoires in cytomegalovirus infection. Study summary: Matching HLA type and CMV infection were both indicated by public TCR beta signatures.

A word on this clonotype: Its antigen is undetermined.

CDR3 length: 16 amino acids. With 5 bases clipped from V and 0 bases from J, the junction kept 4 bases outside the gene matches. TCRdb reprocessed the reads via MiXCR and lists one record per CDR3 protein. This table holds roughly 640,000 distinct CDR3 sequences, more than 20% found once. Study-wide findings and caveats: Summed frequency of shared TCR beta families picked out CMV carriers who also had the relevant HLA. Within the response measured ex vivo, HLA-C-restricted CMV-specific TCR beta clonotypes were dominant.

The rearrangement joins TRBV12-3 or TRBV12-4 to TRBJ1-6, with 7 bases fitting TRBD1. The clonotype comes from a human donor in good health (CMV status not recorded). Some clones in this sample may be carry-over from other donors' samples. Source material: CD8+ T cells from PBMCs. This chain's CDR3 is CASSAGQHSYNSPLHF. The CDR3 bases are TGTGCCAGCAGTGCGGGACAGCACTCCTATAATTCACCCCTCCACTTT.